Listed below are T cell receptor beta chains from one sample, sequenced in a study of blood T cell repertoires in COVID-19. Assay used: immunoSEQ multiplex PCR; TCRdb lists only in-frame clones, some missing. This sample has approximately 360,000 clones, with more than 70% found just once. Sequences were obtained from peripheral blood. Receptor source: a man aged 35-49 years with acute or convalescent COVID-19. Both conserved end residues are part of each CDR3. The order of the fields is J gene, V gene, D gene, clone size, CDR3 DNA, CDR3 protein. D genes are given only for firm matches. Some rows mark clone size as missing; the rest say once, few, many or name a class of expanded clone.

TRBJ2-1	TRBV4-2	TRBD2	NA	TGTGCCAGCAGCCAGGAAACTAGCGGGAGGTGGTACAATGAGCAGTTCTTC	CASSQETSGRWYNEQFF
TRBJ2-2	TRBV4-1	TRBD2	NA	TGCGCCAGCAGCCAAGTCAAAGCGGGGGTGAACACCGGGGAGCTGTTTTTT	CASSQVKAGVNTGELFF
TRBJ1-6	TRBV19	NA	NA	TGTGCCAGTAGTATACGGACAGCGAATTCACCCCTCCACTTT	CASSIRTANSPLHF
TRBJ2-5	TRBV7-2	TRBD2	once	TGTGCCAGCAGCTTCCCGGTTGCTGCGGCGGGAGGGAGGGAGACCCAGTACTTC	CASSFPVAAAGGRETQYF
TRBJ2-7	TRBV11-2	NA	NA	TGTGCCAGCAGCTCTACAGGGGGGGACTACGAGCAGTACTTC	CASSSTGGDYEQYF
TRBJ1-1	TRBV9	TRBD1	NA	TGTGCCAGCAGCGTAGGGACAGGGGTCACTGAAGCTTTCTTT	CASSVGTGVTEAFF
TRBJ2-2	TRBV11-3	NA	NA	TGTGCCAGCAGCTTAGGGACAGCTACGAACACCGGGGAGCTGTTTTTT	CASSLGTATNTGELFF
TRBJ2-3	TRBV3-1/TRBV3-2	TRBD2	NA	TGTGCCAGCAGCCAAGATGCGGTAGCGGGGCGATACACAGATACGCAGTATTTT	CASSQDAVAGRYTDTQYF
TRBJ1-1	TRBV19	NA	NA	TGTGCCAGTAGTTGGGGGGGTGACACTGAAGCTTTCTTT	CASSWGGDTEAFF
TRBJ2-1	TRBV9	NA	NA	TGTGCCAGCAGCGTCGAGACAGTATGGAATGAGCAGTTCTTC	CASSVETVWNEQFF
TRBJ2-7	TRBV7-8	TRBD1	NA	TGTGCCAGCAGCCGCCTCGGACAGGGGGCAGGCTACGAGCAGTACTTC	CASSRLGQGAGYEQYF
TRBJ1-1	TRBV19	NA	NA	TGTGCCAGTAGTATAGGAGGAACCTATGAAGCTTTCTTT	CASSIGGTYEAFF
TRBJ1-1	TRBV28	TRBD1	NA	TGTGCCAGCAGTCCCGCGGGACAGGGGGCCGAGAACACTGAAGCTTTCTTT	CASSPAGQGAENTEAFF
TRBJ2-1	TRBV7-9	NA	NA	TGTGCCAGCAGCTCCGCGGATGAGCAGTTCTTC	CASSSADEQFF
TRBJ2-7	TRBV5-4	NA	NA	TGTGCCAGCAGCTTGGACGGGAGTTCCCTCTACGAGCAGTACTTC	CASSLDGSSLYEQYF
TRBJ2-5	TRBV27	NA	NA	TGTGCCAGCCGACTCCGGGGGACCCAGTACTTC	CASRLRGTQYF
TRBJ1-6	TRBV7-9	NA	few	TGTGCCAGCAGCTTAGCCCGACAGCTATTCTCCTATAATTCACCCCTCCACTTT	CASSLARQLFSYNSPLHF
TRBJ2-2	TRBV4-1	NA	few	TGCGCCAGCAGCCAAGGCCTCGGGAGCTCGGGCACCGGGGAGCTGTTTTTT	CASSQGLGSSGTGELFF
TRBJ2-5	TRBV4-1	NA	NA	TGCGCCAGCAGCCAAGTTCTCTCGCTACCTCGAGAAGAGACCCAGTACTTC	CASSQVLSLPREETQYF
TRBJ1-6	TRBV4-2	TRBD1	NA	TGTGCCAGCAGCCAAGATCATCAGGGGGCGTATTCACCCCTCCACTTT	CASSQDHQGAYSPLHF
TRBJ1-1	TRBV7-3	TRBD1	NA	TGTGCCAGCACCTTAAACAGGGGAACTGAAGCTTTCTTT	CASTLNRGTEAFF
TRBJ1-5	TRBV6-5	NA	NA	TGTGCCAGCAGTACCCTCCGGGGTCAGCCCCAGCATTTT	CASSTLRGQPQHF
TRBJ1-1	TRBV7-6	NA	once	TGTGCCAGCAGCCCCGGGAGGAACACTGAAGCTTTCTTT	CASSPGRNTEAFF
TRBJ1-2	TRBV9	NA	NA	TGTGCCAGCAGCCCGGGGGGCGCATTCGCTAACTATGGCTACACCTTC	CASSPGGAFANYGYTF
TRBJ1-1	TRBV28	TRBD1	NA	TGTGCCAGCAGGGAACGGGGGGACAGGGGAAGTAGAGCTTTCTTT	CASRERGDRGSRAFF